One and the same sample provided the 27 T cell receptor beta chains below, sequenced in a study of OX40 agonist ivuxolimab in advanced cancers. The method behind the library was the immunoSEQ multiplex PCR assay. This immuneACCESS table, as held by TCRdb, lists in-frame sequences with V and J called but not all clones. Of the missing ones, under half trace to an unresolved V gene in checked studies; the others have no known cause. The sample table shows 84,000 or so clones, and more than 75% are seen once. Around 2.9% of the sample is held by the ten biggest clonotypes. The sequencing used CD4+ or CD8+ T cells sorted from blood, collected in a trial of the OX40 agonist ivuxolimab. These receptors all come from an adult with an advanced solid tumor such as melanoma, head and neck, liver or kidney cancer.

The chain is built from TRBV4-3 and TRBJ1-4; 7 bases match TRBD1. CDR3 length equals 14 residues. Germline CDR1 and CDR2: LGHNA and YSLEER. After removal of 4 bases from V and 6 bases from J, the junction contained 5 bases not matched to a gene. The CDR3 loop reads CASSPTGLDEKLFF. The CDR3 DNA reads as TGCGCCAGCAGCCCGACAGGGCTTGATGAAAAACTGTTTTTT.

The rearrangement joins TRBV12-5 to TRBJ2-3; D possibly corresponds to TRBD2 (6 bases). The ends were cut back, 0 bases at V and 0 bases at J, with 22 bases in the middle. The germline gives CDR1 LGHNT, CDR2 FRNRAP. The CDR3 is 20 amino acids. The DNA of the CDR3 is TGTGCTAGTGGTTTGGTAAAAAAGGGGACTGGACATATTAGCACAGATACGCAGTATTTT. Translation gives CASGLVKKGTGHISTDTQYF. The whole variable domain, remainder taken from reference TRBV12-5 and TRBJ2-3, is DARVTQTPRHKVTEMGQEVTMRCQPILGHNTVFWYRQTMMQGLELLAYFRNRAPLDDSGMPKDRFSAEMPDATLATLKIQPSEPRDSAVYFCASGLVKKGTGHISTDTQYFGPGTRLTVL.

The table lists this clone with a few counts. This chain uses TRBV7-9 with TRBJ1-2, with D uncertain. Deletions cut 0 bases from V and 5 bases from J, with 13 bases between. The CDR3 loop spans 15 amino acids. Germline assignment: CDR1 SEHNR and CDR2 FQNEAQ (reference sequence). The CDR3: CASSLAMNGVYGYTF. The CDR3 bases are TGTGCCAGCAGCTTAGCGATGAATGGGGTGTATGGCTACACCTTC.

In this sample, this clone turned up once. V usage is TRBV12-5 and J usage is TRBJ1-2; 7 bases match TRBD1. The CDR3 totals 14 residues. From germline, CDR1 is LGHNT and CDR2 FRNRAP. V was pared by 3 bases and J by 3 bases, with 4 bases of the junction left unmatched. Here the CDR3 DNA reads TGTGCTAGTGGTTTCCACACAGGGGACTATGGCTACACCTTC. Translation gives CASGFHTGDYGYTF.

The chain uses TRBV11-3 and TRBJ2-2, with D possibly TRBD1 on 7 matching bases. Trimming shortened V by 1 base and J by 0 bases, and 15 bases separated the two germline ends. CDR1 and CDR2 (germline): SGHNT, YENEEA. The CDR3 contains 18 residues. The CDR3 protein is CASSLVGGTEANTGELFF. The CDR3 nucleotides are TGTGCCAGCAGCTTAGTAGGGGGGACAGAAGCGAACACCGGGGAGCTGTTTTTT.

The chain is built from TRBV6-5 and TRBJ2-7, with D possibly being TRBD1 (6 bases). This CDR3 is built from 13 residues. V lost 5 bases to trimming and J lost 2 bases, with 10 bases between them. CDR1 and CDR2 (germline): MNHEY, SVGAGI. CDR3 residues: CASSDRTAYEQYF. Here the CDR3 DNA reads TGTGCCAGCAGTGACCGGACAGCCTACGAGCAGTACTTC.

The rearrangement joins TRBV7-2 to TRBJ1-1; D call uncertain. The ends were cut back, 6 bases at V and 3 bases at J, with 11 bases in the middle. Germline CDR1 and CDR2: SGHTA and FQGNSA. The CDR3 is made up of 13 amino acids. CDR3 sequence reads: CASSSQQYTEAFF. In DNA, the CDR3 is TGTGCCAGCAGTTCTCAGCAGTACACTGAAGCTTTCTTT.

The chain uses TRBV9 and TRBJ2-2; D uncertain. This CDR3 contains 14 residues. The V gene's germline CDR1 is SGDLS and CDR2 YYNGEE. Trimming took off 4 bases at V and 3 bases at J, with 10 bases between the two ends. CDR3 nucleotides: TGTGCCAGCAGCATTAACCGGGACACCGGGGAGCTGTTTTTT. This sequence encodes CASSINRDTGELFF.

The J gene is TRBJ2-7, the V gene TRBV28, with 7 positions matching TRBD1. The V segment lost 2 bases and the J segment 4 bases; nucleotides outside the gene matches: 5. CDR3 size: 14 residues. From germline, CDR1 is MDHEN and CDR2 SYDVKM. CDR3 sequence (DNA): TGTGCCAGCAGTTTAAGTAACAGGGGTTACGAGCAGTACTTC. Amino acid sequence: CASSLSNRGYEQYF.

The J gene is TRBJ2-1, the V gene TRBV4-2; 9 nucleotides line up with TRBD1. CDR3 length equals 19 residues. CDR1 LGHNA and CDR2 YNFKEQ come from the germline V gene. Trimming cost V 4 bases and J 0 bases; bases outside gene matches: 13. CDR3 amino acids: CASSRGGQGQKSSYNEQFF. The CDR3 region has the DNA TGTGCCAGCAGCCGAGGGGGACAGGGCCAGAAAAGCTCCTACAATGAGCAGTTCTTC.

This clone was counted only a few times. The rearrangement links TRBV19 to TRBJ2-1, with TRBD1 as a possible D gene (5 bases). CDR1 and CDR2 from the germline V gene are LNHDA and SQIVND (reference sequence). V was clipped by 6 bases and J by 0 bases, with 12 bases between them. This CDR3 has 15 amino acids. The CDR3 reads CASSRDRSSYNEQFF. Here the CDR3 DNA reads TGTGCCAGTAGCAGGGATAGGAGCTCCTACAATGAGCAGTTCTTC.

J is TRBJ2-7 and V is TRBV7-9, with D uncertain. The CDR3 is 14 residues long. V shed 5 bases and J shed 6 bases, with 17 bases lying between them. The germline V gene has CDR1 SEHNR and CDR2 FQNEAQ (reference sequence). DNA for the CDR3: TGTGCCAGCAGCCAGGAAGGGAAAATAGGCGAGCAGTACTTC. Its protein product is CASSQEGKIGEQYF.

The chain joins TRBV28 to TRBJ1-2; D gene uncertain. Germline V CDR1 and CDR2: MDHEN, SYDVKM. Trimming cost V 7 bases and J 8 bases, with 14 bases left between them. This CDR3 comprises 12 residues. The CDR3 reads CASTPRGFGYTF. CDR3 nucleotides: TGTGCCAGCACCCCTAGAGGGTTCGGCTACACCTTC.

The gene calls are TRBV19 and TRBJ2-1; 7 nucleotides line up with TRBD1. V lost 6 bases, J lost 8 bases, and 19 bases stayed unmatched. Germline CDR1 reads LNHDA; CDR2 reads SQIVND (reference sequence). CDR3 length: 17 residues. CDR3 nucleotide sequence: TGTGCCAGTAGCCCACGAACCTACAGGGGACCAAGGGATGAGCAGTTCTTC. Translation gives CASSPRTYRGPRDEQFF. Drawing the rest from reference TRBV19 and TRBJ2-1, the complete variable domain is DGGITQSPKYLFRKEGQNVTLSCEQNLNHDAMYWYRQDPGQGLRLIYYSQIVNDFQKGDIAEGYSVSREKKESFPLTVTSAQKNPTAFYLCASSPRTYRGPRDEQFFGPGTRLTVL.

CDR3 amino acids: CASSLELPSSYNEQFF. The CDR3, as DNA: TGCGCCAGCAGCTTGGAGCTGCCTAGCTCCTACAATGAGCAGTTCTTC. V and J are TRBV5-1 and TRBJ2-1; D unclear. Deletions cut 0 bases from V and 0 bases from J, with 10 bases between. This CDR3 comprises 16 residues. Germline V gene data show CDR1 as SGHRS and CDR2 as YFSETQ.

The chain carries TRBV6-1 and TRBJ2-2, with D possibly matching TRBD2 (6 bases). Looked up from germline, CDR1 is MNHNS and CDR2 is SASEGT. V was pared by 4 bases and J by 0 bases, with 6 bases between. The CDR3 sequence is 14 residues long. In DNA form, the CDR3 reads TGTGCCAGCAGTGGACTAGCGAACACCGGGGAGCTGTTTTTT. Translation: CASSGLANTGELFF.

The V gene is TRBV7-2, the J gene TRBJ1-2, with 8 bases lining up with TRBD1. The germline V gene encodes CDR1 SGHTA and CDR2 FQGNSA. Losses at the gene ends were 4 bases for V and 4 bases for J; bases not matched to a gene: 8. This CDR3 comprises 15 residues. The CDR3 here is CASSSDRVRGYGYTF. The DNA for the CDR3 is TGTGCCAGCAGCTCGGACAGGGTTAGGGGCTATGGCTACACCTTC.

The chain recombines TRBV6-5 with TRBJ1-3; D remains unclear. Trimming pared 6 bases from V and 0 bases from J, leaving 9 bases between. The CDR3 is 14 amino acids. Germline V gene lookup returns CDR1 MNHEY and CDR2 SVGAGI. CDR3 sequence (DNA): TGTGCCAGCAGCTCGCAGTTCTCTGGAAACACCATATATTTT. Translating it yields CASSSQFSGNTIYF.

The chain recombines TRBV25-1 with TRBJ2-2; TRBD2 might be the D (5 bases). The CDR3 spans 13 residues. Trimming pared 5 bases from V and 5 bases from J, leaving 9 bases between. The germline V gene encodes CDR1 MGHDK and CDR2 SYGVNS. The CDR3: CASSPEGTGELFF. The CDR3 DNA is TGTGCCAGCAGTCCCGAGGGAACCGGGGAGCTGTTTTTT.

Comment on this clone: Germline is not matched at one junction end, which may reflect a read error. The chain has TRBV29-1 and TRBJ2-4; 8 bases are a match to TRBD1. CDR1 is SQVTM, CDR2 ANQGSEA, per germline. CDR3 length equals 15 residues. CDR3 in DNA: TGCGGCGTTTTGACAGGGGCCCCTGCCAAAAACATTCAGTACTTC. Translated: CGVLTGAPAKNIQYF.

The genes are TRBV7-3 and TRBJ1-1; D unclear. The CDR3 consists of 13 residues. The ends were cut back, 5 bases at V and 1 base at J, with 8 bases in the middle. Germline CDR1 is SGHTA and CDR2 is FQGTGA. The CDR3 DNA follows: TGTGCCAGCAGCCGACAAGAGAACACTGAAGCTTTCTTT. Encoded protein: CASSRQENTEAFF.

The chain carries TRBV7-8 and TRBJ2-5; D uncertain. Trimming pared 0 bases from V and 4 bases from J, leaving 9 bases between. The CDR3 spans 14 residues. From germline, CDR1 is SGHVS and CDR2 FQNEAQ. CDR3 sequence reads: CASSLAEQIETQYF. The DNA of the CDR3 is TGTGCCAGCAGCTTAGCGGAACAGATAGAGACCCAGTACTTC.

This rearrangement joins TRBV6-5 to TRBJ1-6; D is ambiguous. V lost 2 bases to trimming and J lost 6 bases, with 5 bases between them. Germline CDR1 and CDR2: MNHEY and SVGAGI. There are 13 residues in the CDR3. For the CDR3, the DNA is TGTGCCAGCAGTTACGTGGGTAATTCACCCCTCCACTTT. This gives the protein CASSYVGNSPLHF.

The rearrangement links TRBV4-3 to TRBJ1-2; TRBD1 agrees at 9 bases. With 4 bases clipped from V and 3 bases from J, the junction kept 6 bases outside the gene matches. The germline gives CDR1 LGHNA, CDR2 YSLEER. CDR3 length equals 15 residues. CDR3 sequence reads: CASSLGQGTDYGYTF. For the CDR3, the DNA is TGCGCCAGCAGCCTGGGACAGGGAACGGACTATGGCTACACCTTC.

The V gene is TRBV15, the J gene TRBJ1-2; D perhaps matches TRBD1 (5 bases). V was clipped by 0 bases and J by 8 bases, with 10 bases between them. Per the germline V gene, CDR1 is LNHNV and CDR2 is YYDKDF (reference sequence). The CDR3 has 13 amino acids. CDR3 protein: CATSREGDRGYTF. In nucleotides, the CDR3 is TGTGCCACCAGCAGAGAGGGGGACCGGGGCTACACCTTC.

This sequence joins TRBV28 and TRBJ1-1, with 8 bases lining up with TRBD1. The CDR3 sequence is 13 residues long. Germline loops: CDR1 MDHEN, CDR2 SYDVKM. V gave up 9 bases and J gave up 6 bases; unmatched junction bases: 9. The CDR3 region has the DNA TGTGCCAGTGTGACAGGGGTGGTTGCTGAAGCTTTCTTT. Residues: CASVTGVVAEAFF.

J is TRBJ2-1 and V is TRBV6-1; D is perhaps TRBD2 (6 bases). CDR1 is MNHNS and CDR2 is SASEGT in the germline V gene. This CDR3 is 12 amino acids long. V was cut by 6 bases and J by 13 bases, with 16 bases left in between. CDR3 residues: CASRGGAGYQFF. CDR3 DNA sequence: TGTGCCAGCAGGGGTGGCGCGGGGTACCAGTTCTTC.